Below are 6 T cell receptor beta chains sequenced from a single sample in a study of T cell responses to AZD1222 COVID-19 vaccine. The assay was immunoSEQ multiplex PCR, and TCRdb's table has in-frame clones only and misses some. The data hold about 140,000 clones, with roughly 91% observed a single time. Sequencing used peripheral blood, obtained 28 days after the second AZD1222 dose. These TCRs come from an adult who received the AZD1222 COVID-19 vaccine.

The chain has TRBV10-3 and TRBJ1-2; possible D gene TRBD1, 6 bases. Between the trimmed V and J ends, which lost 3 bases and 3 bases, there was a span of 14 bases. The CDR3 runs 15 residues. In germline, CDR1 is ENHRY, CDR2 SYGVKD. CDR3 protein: CAISEDRSGDYGYTF. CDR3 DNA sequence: TGTGCCATCAGTGAAGACAGGTCGGGTGACTATGGCTACACCTTC.

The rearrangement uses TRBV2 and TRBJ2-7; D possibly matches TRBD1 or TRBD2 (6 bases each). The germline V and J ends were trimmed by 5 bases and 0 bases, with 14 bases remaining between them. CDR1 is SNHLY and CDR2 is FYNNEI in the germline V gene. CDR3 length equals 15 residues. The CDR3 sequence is CASSQRGDVSYEQYF. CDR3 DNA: TGTGCCAGCAGTCAAAGGGGGGACGTCTCCTACGAGCAGTACTTC.

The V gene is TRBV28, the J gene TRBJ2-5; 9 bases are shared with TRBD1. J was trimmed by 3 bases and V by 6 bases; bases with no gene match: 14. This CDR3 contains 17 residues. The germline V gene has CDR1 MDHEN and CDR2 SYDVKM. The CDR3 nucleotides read TGTGCCAGCAGCTATTACCCCCCACGGACAGGGGAAGAGACCCAGTACTTC. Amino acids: CASSYYPPRTGEETQYF. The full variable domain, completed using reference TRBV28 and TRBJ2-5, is DVKVTQSSRYLVKRTGEKVFLECVQDMDHENMFWYRQDPGLGLRLIYFSYDVKMKEKGDIPEGYSVSREKKERFSLILESASTNQTSMYLCASSYYPPRTGEETQYFGPGTRLLVL.

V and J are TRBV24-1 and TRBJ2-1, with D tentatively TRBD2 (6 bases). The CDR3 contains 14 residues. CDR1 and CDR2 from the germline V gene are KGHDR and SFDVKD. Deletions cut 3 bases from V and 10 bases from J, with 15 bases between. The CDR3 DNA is TGTGCCACCAGTGATAAGTCCCCCGGAGGGGAGCAGTTCTTC. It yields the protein CATSDKSPGGEQFF.

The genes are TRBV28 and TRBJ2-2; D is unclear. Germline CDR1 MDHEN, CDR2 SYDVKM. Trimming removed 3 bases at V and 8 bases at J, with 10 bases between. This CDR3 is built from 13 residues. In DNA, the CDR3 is TGTGCCAGCAGTTTGCTCAAGGAAGGGGAGCTGTTTTTT. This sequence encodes CASSLLKEGELFF.

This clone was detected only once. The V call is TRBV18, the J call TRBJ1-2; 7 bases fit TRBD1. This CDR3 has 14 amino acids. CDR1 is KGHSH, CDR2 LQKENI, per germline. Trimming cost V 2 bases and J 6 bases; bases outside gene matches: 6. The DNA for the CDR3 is TGTGCCAGCTCACCATCTAGGGGGCAGGATGGCTACACCTTC. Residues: CASSPSRGQDGYTF.